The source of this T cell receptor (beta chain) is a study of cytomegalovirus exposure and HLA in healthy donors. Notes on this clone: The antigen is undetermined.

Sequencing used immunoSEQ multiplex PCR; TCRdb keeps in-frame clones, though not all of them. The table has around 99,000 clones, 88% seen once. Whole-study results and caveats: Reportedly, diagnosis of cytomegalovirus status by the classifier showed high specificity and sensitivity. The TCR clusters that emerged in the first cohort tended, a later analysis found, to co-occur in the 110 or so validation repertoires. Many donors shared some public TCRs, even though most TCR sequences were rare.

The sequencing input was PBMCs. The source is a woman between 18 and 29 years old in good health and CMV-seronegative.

The CDR3 bases are TGTGCCAGCAACATGGGGCGGGGGCCCTGGGGGGGCTACACCTTC. It codes for CASNMGRGPWGGYTF. This rearrangement joins TRBV7-2 to TRBJ1-2, with a possible D match to TRBD1 (6 bases). V lost 7 bases to trimming and J lost 8 bases, with 23 bases between them. Germline V gene sequence: CDR1 SGHTA, CDR2 FQGNSA. This CDR3 is built from 15 residues.